These T cell receptor beta chains were read from a single sample in a study of CD8 T cells in Susac syndrome. TCRdb analysed the immunoSEQ multiplex PCR reads with MiXCR anew, one entry per CDR3 protein. This table holds under 200,000 distinct CDR3 sequences, almost 96% found once. Sequencing used CD4+ T cells from PBMCs. These receptors all stem from a human donor with Susac syndrome. CDR3s include the opening cysteine and the closing phenylalanine or tryptophan. The D gene is left open where the match is weak. Rows may omit the clone size; those that give it use once, few, many or a size class.

clone_size: once
j_call: TRBJ2-5
d_call: NA
v_call: TRBV20-1
cdr3_nt: TGCAGTGCTAGGACGGTGGGAGAGACCCAGTACTTC
cdr3_aa: CSARTVGETQYF

clone_size: NA
j_call: TRBJ2-2
d_call: TRBD1
v_call: TRBV6-6
cdr3_nt: TGTGCCACCCACCCGGGACAGGGCACCGGGGAGCTGTTTTTT
cdr3_aa: CATHPGQGTGELFF

clone_size: once
j_call: TRBJ2-5
d_call: NA
v_call: TRBV19
cdr3_nt: TGTGCCAGTAGTATGGGGGCCGGGACCCAGTACTTC
cdr3_aa: CASSMGAGTQYF

clone_size: NA
j_call: TRBJ2-7
d_call: TRBD1
v_call: TRBV5-4
cdr3_nt: TGTGCCAGCAGCTTACCAGGGGGACCCAGCTACGAGCAGTACTTC
cdr3_aa: CASSLPGGPSYEQYF

clone_size: NA
j_call: TRBJ2-2
d_call: NA
v_call: TRBV12-3/TRBV12-4
cdr3_nt: TGTGCCAGCAGTTTGTTGGGGTCGGGCAGCAGCGGGGAGCTGTTTTTT
cdr3_aa: CASSLLGSGSSGELFF

clone_size: NA
j_call: TRBJ1-5
d_call: NA
v_call: TRBV2
cdr3_nt: TGTGCCAGCAGTGTCGGAATGGGCAATCAGCCCCAGCATTTT
cdr3_aa: CASSVGMGNQPQHF

clone_size: NA
j_call: TRBJ1-2
d_call: NA
v_call: TRBV5-1
cdr3_nt: TGTGCCAGCAGTTTATCCGGGAACTATGGCTACACCTTC
cdr3_aa: CASSLSGNYGYTF

clone_size: NA
j_call: TRBJ1-5
d_call: NA
v_call: TRBV7-2
cdr3_nt: TGTGCCAGCAGCTTAGACAACTATAGCAATCAGCCCCAGCATTTT
cdr3_aa: CASSLDNYSNQPQHF

clone_size: once
j_call: TRBJ2-1
d_call: NA
v_call: TRBV4-1
cdr3_nt: TGCGCCAGCAGCCAAGATAGGGAGATCAATGAGCAGTTCTTC
cdr3_aa: CASSQDREINEQFF

clone_size: NA
j_call: TRBJ1-1
d_call: TRBD1
v_call: TRBV29-1
cdr3_nt: TGCAGCGTAACAGGGACAGGGATCAACACTGAAGCTTTCTTT
cdr3_aa: CSVTGTGINTEAFF

clone_size: NA
j_call: TRBJ1-6
d_call: NA
v_call: TRBV5-4
cdr3_nt: TGTGCCAGCAGCTTGCTTGGGGTTGATTCACCCCTCCACTTT
cdr3_aa: CASSLLGVDSPLHF

clone_size: NA
j_call: TRBJ2-7
d_call: NA
v_call: TRBV30
cdr3_nt: TGTGCCTGGAAACGGGACTACGAGCAGTACTTC
cdr3_aa: CAWKRDYEQYF

clone_size: NA
j_call: TRBJ1-1
d_call: TRBD1
v_call: TRBV5-1
cdr3_nt: TGCGCCAGCAGCATGGGACAGGTGAACACTGAAGCTTTCTTT
cdr3_aa: CASSMGQVNTEAFF

clone_size: NA
j_call: TRBJ2-1
d_call: TRBD1
v_call: TRBV4-2
cdr3_nt: TGTGCCAGCAGCAGGGCAGGGGGCGACCACAATGAGCAGTTCTTC
cdr3_aa: CASSRAGGDHNEQFF

clone_size: NA
j_call: TRBJ2-5
d_call: NA
v_call: TRBV7-2
cdr3_nt: TGTGCCAGCAGCAAGGGACCTGAAGAGACCCAGTACTTC
cdr3_aa: CASSKGPEETQYF

clone_size: NA
j_call: TRBJ2-7
d_call: NA
v_call: TRBV30
cdr3_nt: TGTGCCTGGAGTTTGGACAGCAGCTACGAGCAGTACTTC
cdr3_aa: CAWSLDSSYEQYF

clone_size: once
j_call: TRBJ2-5
d_call: TRBD1
v_call: TRBV7-9
cdr3_nt: TGTGCCAGCAGCTCCCTCGGGACAGGGGGCCCAAGTGTAGGAGAGACCCAGTACTTC
cdr3_aa: CASSSLGTGGPSVGETQYF

clone_size: NA
j_call: TRBJ2-1
d_call: TRBD2
v_call: TRBV20-1
cdr3_nt: TGCAGTGCTAGGGGACTAGCGGGCTTCAATGAGCAGTTCTTC
cdr3_aa: CSARGLAGFNEQFF

clone_size: NA
j_call: TRBJ2-1
d_call: NA
v_call: TRBV7-3
cdr3_nt: TGTGCCAGCAGCTTAAATCGGCAGGTTTACAATGAGCAGTTCTTC
cdr3_aa: CASSLNRQVYNEQFF

clone_size: NA
j_call: TRBJ1-1
d_call: NA
v_call: TRBV20-1
cdr3_nt: TGCAGTGCTAGTTACCCTCAAGTGAGCACTGAAGCTTTCTTT
cdr3_aa: CSASYPQVSTEAFF

clone_size: NA
j_call: TRBJ1-5
d_call: NA
v_call: TRBV6-5
cdr3_nt: TGTGCCAGCAGTTACGACGTGGGGGGCCGTCAGCCCCAGCATTTT
cdr3_aa: CASSYDVGGRQPQHF

clone_size: NA
j_call: TRBJ2-5
d_call: TRBD2
v_call: TRBV27
cdr3_nt: TGTGCCAGCAGTTTTAGCGGGGGGGCCCGGGAGACCCAGTACTTC
cdr3_aa: CASSFSGGARETQYF

clone_size: NA
j_call: TRBJ2-1
d_call: TRBD2
v_call: TRBV19
cdr3_nt: TGTGCCAGTACCCCGGGGGGGTACTACAATGAGCAGTTCTTC
cdr3_aa: CASTPGGYYNEQFF

clone_size: NA
j_call: TRBJ1-3
d_call: NA
v_call: TRBV20-1
cdr3_nt: TGCAGTGCGACCCGGGACCTCTCTGGAAACACCATATATTTT
cdr3_aa: CSATRDLSGNTIYF

clone_size: NA
j_call: TRBJ1-2
d_call: NA
v_call: TRBV11-2
cdr3_nt: TGTGCCAGCAGCTATGCCCCGGGACCAGGCTACACCTTC
cdr3_aa: CASSYAPGPGYTF

clone_size: NA
j_call: TRBJ1-2
d_call: NA
v_call: TRBV7-2
cdr3_nt: TGTGCCAGCAGCACCGAACCCGAGGACTATGGCTACACCTTC
cdr3_aa: CASSTEPEDYGYTF

clone_size: NA
j_call: TRBJ2-5
d_call: TRBD2
v_call: TRBV12-3/TRBV12-4
cdr3_nt: TGTGCCAGCAGACGGGGGGGCCCGGAGACCCAGTACTTC
cdr3_aa: CASRRGGPETQYF

clone_size: NA
j_call: TRBJ1-1
d_call: TRBD1
v_call: TRBV3-1
cdr3_nt: TGTGCCAGCAGCCAAGATAGGGGGCAAGGAGCTTTCTTT
cdr3_aa: CASSQDRGQGAFF

clone_size: NA
j_call: TRBJ2-5
d_call: NA
v_call: TRBV20-1
cdr3_nt: TGCAGTGCTAGAGATCAAAAGACCCAGTACTTC
cdr3_aa: CSARDQKTQYF

clone_size: NA
j_call: TRBJ1-6
d_call: NA
v_call: TRBV6-4
cdr3_nt: TGTGCCAGCAGTTTGGAACGGAATAATTCACCCCTCCACTTT
cdr3_aa: CASSLERNNSPLHF

clone_size: NA
j_call: TRBJ2-3
d_call: TRBD2
v_call: TRBV4-2
cdr3_nt: TGTGCCAGCAGCCACATCCTAGCGGGGGGGACAGATACGCAGTATTTT
cdr3_aa: CASSHILAGGTDTQYF